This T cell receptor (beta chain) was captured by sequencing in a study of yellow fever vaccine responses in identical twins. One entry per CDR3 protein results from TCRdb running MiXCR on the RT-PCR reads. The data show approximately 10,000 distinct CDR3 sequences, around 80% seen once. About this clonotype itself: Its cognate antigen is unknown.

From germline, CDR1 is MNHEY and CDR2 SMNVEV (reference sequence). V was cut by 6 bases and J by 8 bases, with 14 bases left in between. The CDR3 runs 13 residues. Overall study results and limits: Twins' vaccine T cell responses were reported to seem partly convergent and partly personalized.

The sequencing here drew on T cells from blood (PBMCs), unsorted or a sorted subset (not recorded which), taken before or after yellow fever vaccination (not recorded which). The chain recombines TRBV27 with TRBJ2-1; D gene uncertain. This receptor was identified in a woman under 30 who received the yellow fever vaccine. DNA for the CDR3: TGTGCCAGCAGGCGAAAGAGGCACGATGAGCAGTTCTTC. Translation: CASRRKRHDEQFF.